This TCR beta chain emerged from a study of Tregs in tolerant kidney transplant recipients. General study findings and limits: For some patients, primers changed over time, blocking nucleotide-level comparison. Tregs expanded with activated donor B cells seemed most donor-specific.

With respect to this clone: The antigen remains unidentified.

Profiled with immunoSEQ multiplex PCR; TCRdb holds only in-frame clones, not every one. The sample yields over 60,000 clones, 70% to 90% seen once. Thawed PBMCs were FACS-sorted into unstimulated CD4+CD25+CD127- regulatory T cells, CD4+CD25- non-regulatory cells, CD4 and CD8 cells. V was trimmed by 4 bases and J by 3 bases, leaving 7 bases between them. Germline V lookup: CDR1 SNHLY, CDR2 FYNNEI. CDR3 length: 12 residues. This chain joins TRBV2 and TRBJ2-7; D call uncertain. Sample: CD4+ T cells from blood, taken before the transplant. The receptor's source is a human donor who received a combined kidney and bone marrow transplant. CDR3 region: CASSGGSYEQYF. CDR3 bases: TGTGCCAGCAGTGGAGGCAGCTACGAGCAGTACTTC.